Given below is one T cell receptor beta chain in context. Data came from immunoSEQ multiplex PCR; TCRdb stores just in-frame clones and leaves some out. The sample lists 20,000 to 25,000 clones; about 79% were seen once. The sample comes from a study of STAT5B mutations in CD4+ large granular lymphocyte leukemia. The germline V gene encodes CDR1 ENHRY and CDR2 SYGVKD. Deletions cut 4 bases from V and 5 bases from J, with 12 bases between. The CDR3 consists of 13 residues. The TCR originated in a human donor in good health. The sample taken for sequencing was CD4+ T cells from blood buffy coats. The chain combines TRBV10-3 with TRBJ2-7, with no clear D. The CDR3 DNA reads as TGTGCCATCAGTGGAGAACAGCTAAACGAGCAGTACGTC. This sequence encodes CAISGEQLNEQYV.